These 28 T cell receptor beta chains were all obtained from the same sample, sequenced in a study of control samples from healthy donors and cancer patients. This table comes from immunoSEQ multiplex PCR, and its TCRdb copy is limited to in-frame clones, with some not included. The data hold approximately 220,000 clones, with roughly 94% observed a single time. The sample comprised blood. The source of these receptors is a man aged 45-65 years in good health.

The chain is built from TRBV28 and TRBJ1-5; TRBD1 is a possible D gene (5 bases). The V and J ends lost 2 bases and 4 bases respectively, with 9 bases between them. Germline V gene lookup returns CDR1 MDHEN and CDR2 SYDVKM. This CDR3 contains 14 residues. CDR3 DNA: TGTGCCAGCAGTTTAGGTCAGGGAAATCAGCCCCAGCATTTT. Encoded protein: CASSLGQGNQPQHF.

V usage is TRBV6-4 and J usage is TRBJ2-1, with 8 positions matching TRBD2. V was pared by 3 bases and J by 0 bases, with 1 base of the junction left unmatched. In germline, CDR1 is MRHNA, CDR2 SNTAGT. This CDR3 is built from 15 residues. The DNA for the CDR3 is TGTGCCAGCAGTGAGGGGACTAGCTCCTACAATGAGCAGTTCTTC. Protein product: CASSEGTSSYNEQFF.

This chain links TRBV29-1 with TRBJ2-5, with 14 bases fitting TRBD2. The CDR3 is 16 residues long. The J segment lost 5 bases and the V segment lost 1 base, leaving 6 bases of the junction unmatched. CDR1 SQVTM and CDR2 ANQGSEA come from the germline V gene. CDR3 DNA sequence: TGCAGCGTTGAAGGGACTAGCGGGGGGCCAGGTGAGACCCAGTACTTC. It codes for CSVEGTSGGPGETQYF.

The rearrangement joins TRBV7-7 to TRBJ2-7; possible D gene TRBD2, 5 bases. Trimming removed 5 bases from V and 3 bases from J, with 29 bases in between. CDR3 size: 19 residues. Germline CDR1 is SSHAT and CDR2 is FNYEAQ (reference sequence). CDR3 in amino acids: CASSLPNLRERNRSYEQYV. CDR3 nucleotides: TGTGCCAGCAGCCTCCCAAACCTTCGAGAGCGGAATAGGAGCTACGAGCAGTACGTC.

The V gene is TRBV7-2, the J gene TRBJ1-3; 7 bases are shared with TRBD1. V dropped 4 bases and J dropped 2; count of bases not matched to a gene: 14. Germline loops: CDR1 SGHTA, CDR2 FQGNSA. The CDR3 has 18 residues. The CDR3 here is CASSSVGPGGKTGNTIYF. The CDR3 DNA reads TGTGCCAGCAGCTCCGTAGGGCCAGGGGGTAAAACTGGAAACACCATATATTTT.

The chain uses TRBV18 and TRBJ1-3, with D possibly TRBD1 on 5 matching bases. CDR3 length: 15 residues. The V and J ends lost 3 bases and 1 base respectively, with 10 bases between them. The V gene's germline CDR1 is KGHSH and CDR2 LQKENI. The CDR3 loop reads CASSPGTASGNTIYF. The CDR3 DNA sequence: TGTGCCAGCTCACCCGGGACCGCATCTGGAAACACCATATATTTT.

This rearrangement joins TRBV3-1 (or the pseudogene TRBV3-2) to TRBJ2-5; tentative D call: TRBD1 (5 bases). From germline, CDR1 is LGHDT and CDR2 YNNKEL (reference sequence). The CDR3 is 14 amino acids. Trimming took 4 bases from V and 3 from J, leaving 12 bases between them. In DNA, the CDR3 is TGTGCCAGCAGCCGCCAGACAGCAGAAGAGACCCAGTACTTC. Encoded protein: CASSRQTAEETQYF.

V usage is TRBV5-1 and J usage is TRBJ2-2; possible D gene TRBD1, 6 bases. Germline CDR1 and CDR2: SGHRS and YFSETQ. There are 14 residues in the CDR3. The V end lost 2 bases, the J end lost 3 bases, and 8 bases lay between the germline ends. The CDR3 protein is CASSLQGDTGELFF. CDR3 nucleotide sequence: TGCGCCAGCAGCTTACAGGGAGACACCGGGGAGCTGTTTTTT.

V usage is TRBV4-1 and J usage is TRBJ1-6, with D perhaps TRBD1 (5 bases). V was shortened by 0 bases and J by 0 bases, with 9 bases between the two germline ends. CDR1 MGHRA and CDR2 YSYEKL come from the germline V gene. The CDR3 sequence is 17 residues long. CDR3 protein: CASSQDRASSYNSPLHF. The CDR3 nucleotides read TGCGCCAGCAGCCAAGACAGGGCGAGCTCCTATAATTCACCCCTCCACTTT.

This clone has just one count. The V gene is TRBV7-2, the J gene TRBJ1-1, with D possibly matching TRBD1 (6 bases). Trimming took 1 base from V and 3 from J, leaving 12 bases between them. This CDR3 has 15 amino acids. The germline gives CDR1 SGHTA, CDR2 FQGNSA. Here the CDR3 reads CASSLVADSHTEAFF. The CDR3 region has the DNA TGTGCCAGCAGCTTAGTGGCGGACAGTCACACTGAAGCTTTCTTT. The full variable domain, rest sourced from reference TRBV7-2 and TRBJ1-1, is GAGVSQSPSNKVTEKGKDVELRCDPISGHTALYWYRQSLGQGLEFLIYFQGNSAPDKSGLPSDRFSAERTGGSVSTLTIQRTQQEDSAVYLCASSLVADSHTEAFFGQGTRLTVV.

This chain uses TRBV3-1 (or the pseudogene TRBV3-2) with TRBJ1-2; 7 nucleotides agree with TRBD1. Trimming at V came to 0 bases and at J to 8 bases, leaving 9 bases not matched to a gene. CDR3 size: 15 residues. Germline CDR1 LGHDT, CDR2 YNNKEL (reference sequence). CDR3 region: CASSQDTTGSEGYTF. CDR3 bases: TGTGCCAGCAGCCAAGACACGACAGGGAGCGAAGGCTACACCTTC.

The V and J genes are TRBV7-2 and TRBJ1-2; no clear D gene. Trimming removed 5 bases at V and 4 bases at J, with 11 bases between. The length of the CDR3 is 13 residues. Germline V gives CDR1 SGHTA, CDR2 FQGNSA. Here the CDR3 reads CASSTRLSYGYTF. Here the CDR3 DNA reads TGTGCCAGCAGCACTCGCCTGTCCTATGGCTACACCTTC.

This rearrangement joins TRBV25-1 to TRBJ2-7, with TRBD1 as a possible D gene (7 bases). Germline assignment: CDR1 MGHDK and CDR2 SYGVNS. This CDR3 has 15 amino acids. V lost 4 bases to trimming and J lost 5 bases, with 18 bases between them. The CDR3, as DNA: TGTGCCAGCAGTGGGGCGGGACAGAAGGTTGACGAGCAGTACTTC. It encodes CASSGAGQKVDEQYF.

This clone was counted a single time. The chain employs TRBV19 and TRBJ1-5; no clear D. The CDR3 extends over 15 amino acids. CDR1 is LNHDA, CDR2 SQIVND, per germline (reference sequence). Trimming removed 8 bases from V and 0 bases from J, with 14 bases in between. This CDR3 is CASLPTVYSNQPQHF. As DNA, the CDR3 is TGTGCCAGTCTACCGACGGTTTATAGCAATCAGCCCCAGCATTTT.

The chain employs TRBV28 and TRBJ1-1, with D tentatively TRBD1 (6 bases). The germline V and J ends were trimmed by 3 bases and 5 bases, with 10 bases remaining between them. There are 13 residues in the CDR3. Germline V lookup: CDR1 MDHEN, CDR2 SYDVKM. CDR3 residues: CASSLVRGTEAFF. The DNA for the CDR3 is TGTGCCAGCAGTTTGGTCAGGGGAACTGAAGCTTTCTTT.

V is TRBV2 and J is TRBJ2-7; 9 positions match TRBD1. Germline CDR1 is SNHLY and CDR2 is FYNNEI. The CDR3 contains 12 residues. The ends lost 7 bases at V and 6 bases at J; junction bases unmatched: 4. The CDR3 DNA reads as TGTGCCAGCAAAGGACAGGGGACCGAGCAGTACGTC. Translation gives CASKGQGTEQYV.

In DNA form, the CDR3 reads TGTGCCAGCAGCTTAATTTTACTAGCGGGGACAGATACGCAGTATTTT. It yields the protein CASSLILLAGTDTQYF. The chain is built from TRBV11-2 and TRBJ2-3; 10 bases align to TRBD2. V lost 2 bases, J lost 3 bases, and 5 bases stayed unmatched. The CDR3 consists of 16 residues. Germline V CDR1 and CDR2: SGHAT, FQNNGV.

The chain couples TRBV13 to TRBJ2-3; D tentatively fits TRBD1 or TRBD2 (5 bases each). V lost 5 bases and J 0 bases, leaving 15 bases between the germline ends. This CDR3 has 16 residues. Germline assignment: CDR1 PRHDT and CDR2 FYEKMQ (reference sequence). This chain's CDR3 is CASSPRGVFSTDTQYF. The CDR3 DNA sequence: TGTGCCAGCAGCCCTAGAGGGGTGTTTAGCACAGATACGCAGTATTTT.

This chain joins TRBV14 and TRBJ1-2; no clear D. Germline lookup yields CDR1 SGHDN and CDR2 FVKESK. The length of the CDR3 is 11 residues. Trimming removed 1 base at V and 7 bases at J, with 4 bases between. The CDR3 DNA reads as TGTGCCAGCAGCCAAGGTGGTGGCTACACCTTC. Protein product: CASSQGGGYTF. Full variable domain (rest looked up from reference TRBV14 and TRBJ1-2): EAGVTQFPSHSVIEKGQTVTLRCDPISGHDNLYWYRRVMGKEIKFLLHFVKESKQDESGMPNNRFLAERTGGTYSTLKVQPAELEDSGVYFCASSQGGGYTFGSGTRLTVV.

The chain employs TRBV15 and TRBJ1-2; 7 nucleotides align to TRBD1. After removal of 0 bases from V and 4 bases from J, the junction contained 2 bases not matched to a gene. The CDR3 extends over 14 amino acids. Per germline, CDR1 LNHNV and CDR2 YYDKDF (reference sequence). The CDR3 here is CATSRETGSYGYTF. CDR3 sequence (DNA): TGTGCCACCAGCAGAGAGACAGGGAGCTATGGCTACACCTTC.

The gene calls are TRBV5-5 and TRBJ2-2; tentative D call: TRBD1 (6 bases). The ends were cut back, 4 bases at V and 5 bases at J, with 24 bases in the middle. Germline V gene data show CDR1 as SGHKS and CDR2 as YYEKEE (reference sequence). The CDR3 is 18 residues long. CDR3 bases: TGTGCCAGCAGCCGCACCCTCCAGGGGCGAGTTTCGACCGGGGAGCTGTTTTTT. Translating it yields CASSRTLQGRVSTGELFF.

V gene TRBV2 combines with J gene TRBJ1-2, with 8 bases fitting TRBD1. The germline gives CDR1 SNHLY, CDR2 FYNNEI. The CDR3 is 13 amino acids. J lost 7 bases, V lost 2 bases, and 3 bases had no gene match. CDR3 protein: CASSETGGSGYTF. The DNA for the CDR3 is TGTGCCAGCAGTGAAACAGGGGGAAGTGGCTACACCTTC.

The chain employs TRBV5-1 and TRBJ2-1; perhaps TRBD2 as D (6 bases). Trimming took off 4 bases at V and 10 bases at J, with 15 bases between the two ends. Germline CDR1 SGHRS, CDR2 YFSETQ. The CDR3 has 13 amino acids. CDR3 DNA: TGCGCCAGCAGCCTCGGCCGGGAGCGAGAGCAGTTCTTC. It encodes CASSLGREREQFF.

The CDR3 coding sequence is TGTGCCAGTACCACAGGGTATTACAATGAGCAGTTCTTC. It translates to CASTTGYYNEQFF. J is TRBJ2-1 and V is TRBV19; weak D call: TRBD1 (6 bases). This CDR3 comprises 13 residues. V was cut by 7 bases and J by 4 bases, with 11 bases left in between. The germline V gene encodes CDR1 LNHDA and CDR2 SQIVND (reference sequence).

The chain carries TRBV7-2 and TRBJ2-2, with 9 bases lining up with TRBD2. The CDR3 length is 15 residues. After removal of 2 bases from V and 5 bases from J, the junction contained 3 bases not matched to a gene. Looked up from germline, CDR1 is SGHTA and CDR2 is FQGNSA. CDR3 sequence: CASSLKAGGTGELFF. CDR3 sequence (DNA): TGTGCCAGCAGCTTAAAGGCGGGGGGGACCGGGGAGCTGTTTTTT.

The count of this clone is one. The chain couples TRBV19 to TRBJ1-1; weak D call: TRBD1 (5 bases). The CDR3 runs 15 residues. From germline, CDR1 is LNHDA and CDR2 SQIVND (reference sequence). The V end was cut by 1 base, the J end by 1 base, with 10 bases between. The CDR3, as DNA: TGTGCCAGTAGTATAGCAGCAGGGAAGAACACTGAAGCTTTCTTT. Translated, it gives CASSIAAGKNTEAFF.

This clone was counted once. The chain combines TRBV5-5 with TRBJ1-6; D is possibly TRBD1 (6 bases). Between the trimmed V and J ends, which lost 4 bases and 10 bases, there was a span of 15 bases. The germline CDR1 and CDR2 sequences are SGHKS and YYEKEE (reference sequence). There are 14 residues in the CDR3. The CDR3, as DNA: TGTGCCAGCAGCGAGGGGGAGGTAGAATCACCCCTCCACTTT. Translating it yields CASSEGEVESPLHF.

This clone was counted once. The V call is TRBV5-6, the J call TRBJ1-6; D call uncertain. Trimming took off 6 bases at V and 10 bases at J, with 17 bases between the two ends. Looked up from germline, CDR1 is SGHDT and CDR2 is YYEEEE. The CDR3 sequence is 14 residues long. The CDR3, as DNA: TGTGCCAGCACCCTGGCGCGCCACGGCTCACCCCTCCACTTT. Protein: CASTLARHGSPLHF.